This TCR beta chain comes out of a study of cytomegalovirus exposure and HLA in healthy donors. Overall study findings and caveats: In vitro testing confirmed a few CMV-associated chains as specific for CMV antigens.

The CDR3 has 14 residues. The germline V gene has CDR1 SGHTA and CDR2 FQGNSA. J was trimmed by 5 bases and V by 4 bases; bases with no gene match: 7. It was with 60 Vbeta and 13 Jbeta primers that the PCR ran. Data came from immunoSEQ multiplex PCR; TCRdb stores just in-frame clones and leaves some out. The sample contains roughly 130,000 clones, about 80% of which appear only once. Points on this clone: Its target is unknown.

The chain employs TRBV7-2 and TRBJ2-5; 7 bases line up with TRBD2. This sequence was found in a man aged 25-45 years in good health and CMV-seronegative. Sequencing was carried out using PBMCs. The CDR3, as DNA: TGTGCCAGCAGCTATCGGGGAGGGGAGGAGACCCAGTACTTC. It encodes CASSYRGGEETQYF.